This T cell receptor (beta chain) originates from a study of blood T cell repertoires in COVID-19. Assay: immunoSEQ multiplex PCR; the TCRdb copy retains only in-frame clones and omits some. The sample shows some 120,000 clones, 80% to 90% of them seen only once. The V gene's germline CDR1 is MNHEY and CDR2 SVGAGI. The CDR3 loop spans 14 amino acids. V was trimmed by 2 bases and J by 1 base, leaving 8 bases between them. Sequenced sample: peripheral blood. J is TRBJ1-1 and V is TRBV6-5; unclear D gene. The TCR comes from a woman between 50 and 59 years old with active or convalescent COVID-19. CDR3 sequence reads: CASSYGEGNTEAFF. For the CDR3, the DNA is TGTGCCAGCAGTTACGGAGAGGGGAACACTGAAGCTTTCTTT.